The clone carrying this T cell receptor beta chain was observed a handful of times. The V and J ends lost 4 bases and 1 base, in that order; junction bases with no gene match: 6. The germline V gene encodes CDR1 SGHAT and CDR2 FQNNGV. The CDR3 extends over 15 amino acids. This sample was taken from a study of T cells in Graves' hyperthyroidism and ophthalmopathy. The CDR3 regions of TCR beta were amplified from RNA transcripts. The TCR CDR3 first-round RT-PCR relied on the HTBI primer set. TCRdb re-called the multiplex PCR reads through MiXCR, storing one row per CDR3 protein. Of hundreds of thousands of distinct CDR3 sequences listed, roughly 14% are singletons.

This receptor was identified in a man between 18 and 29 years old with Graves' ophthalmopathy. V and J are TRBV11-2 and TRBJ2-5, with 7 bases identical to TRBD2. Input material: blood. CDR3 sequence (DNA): TGTGCCAGCAGCTCCTACACTAGCGCCCAAGAGACCCAGTACTTC. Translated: CASSSYTSAQETQYF.